The clone carrying this TCR beta chain was seen a few times. The antigen is undetermined. This entry comes from a study of response to subunit inactivated influenza vaccine. Trimming cost V 5 bases and J 2 bases, with 13 bases left between them. The CDR3 loop spans 14 amino acids. CDR1 is MNHEY, CDR2 SMNVEV, per germline (reference sequence). MiXCR, run by TCRdb on the RT-PCR reads, gives a single entry per CDR3 protein. Of around 580,000 distinct CDR3 sequences detected, 12% appear once; the ten largest clones hold about a tenth. General study results and limits: Authors suggested seasonal influenza vaccinations each recruit few new T cells.

The TCR comes from a man aged 50-60 years who received an inactivated influenza vaccine. The J gene is TRBJ2-7, the V gene TRBV27, with D tentatively TRBD1 or TRBD2 (5 bases each). This specimen consisted of PBMCs from blood, obtained on the day of vaccination. In DNA form, the CDR3 reads TGTGCCAGCAGTACCGGGACGCCCGCCTACGAGCAGTACTTC. It encodes CASSTGTPAYEQYF.